The rows below give T cell receptor beta chains drawn from one sample of a study of T-cell reconstitution after alpha-beta-depleted transplantation in children. MiXCR was run by TCRdb on the PCR reads, yielding one entry per CDR3 protein. This table holds hundreds of thousands of distinct CDR3 sequences, around 15% found once. This sample comprised PBMCs, mostly from graft donor cells, obtained 360 days after TCRalphabeta/CD19-depleted stem cell transplant. These receptors were obtained from a male patient aged 2 to 10 who had a stem cell transplant for acute lymphoblastic leukemia, so the T cells may come from the graft donor. CDR3s include the opening cysteine and the closing phenylalanine or tryptophan. The order of the fields is CDR3 DNA, CDR3 protein, D gene, J gene, V gene, clone size. The D gene is left open where the match is weak. The listing skips clone size in some rows; elsewhere it reads once, few, many or a size class.

CDR3nt: TGTGCCAGCAGCCTTATTAGCTGGGCAGATACGCAGTATTTT
CDR3aa: CASSLISWADTQYF
d_gene: .
j_gene: TRBJ2-3
v_gene: TRBV12-3/TRBV12-4
abundance: many

CDR3nt: TGTGCCAGTGGTGTAGCGAGCAGCTCCTACGAGCAGTACTTC
CDR3aa: CASGVASSSYEQYF
d_gene: .
j_gene: TRBJ2-7
v_gene: TRBV5-6
abundance: many

CDR3nt: TGTGCCAGCACATACAGGGCCCTAATGGATAAACTGTTTTTT
CDR3aa: CASTYRALMDKLFF
d_gene: .
j_gene: TRBJ1-4
v_gene: TRBV28
abundance: .

CDR3nt: TGTGCCACCAGCAGAGAAGGGGGCTGGGATTCACCCCTCCACTTT
CDR3aa: CATSREGGWDSPLHF
d_gene: TRBD1
j_gene: TRBJ1-6
v_gene: TRBV15
abundance: .

CDR3nt: TGCGCCAGCAGCCAACTCTCGTACAATGAGCAGTTCTTC
CDR3aa: CASSQLSYNEQFF
d_gene: .
j_gene: TRBJ2-1
v_gene: TRBV4-1
abundance: .

CDR3nt: TGTGCCAGCAGCTTATCGCAGGCGAGCTCCTACGAGCAGTACTTC
CDR3aa: CASSLSQASSYEQYF
d_gene: .
j_gene: TRBJ2-7
v_gene: TRBV7-2
abundance: .

CDR3nt: TGTGCCAGCAGTTCGGAAACGGGACAGCTCTACGAGCAGTACTTC
CDR3aa: CASSSETGQLYEQYF
d_gene: TRBD1
j_gene: TRBJ2-7
v_gene: TRBV6-2/TRBV6-3
abundance: many

CDR3nt: TGTGCCTGGAACAGGGACTACACAGATACGCAGTATTTT
CDR3aa: CAWNRDYTDTQYF
d_gene: .
j_gene: TRBJ2-3
v_gene: TRBV30
abundance: few

CDR3nt: TGTGCCAGCAGCTCCGGGGGGACTAGCGGGAGCTGGACAGATACGCAGTATTTT
CDR3aa: CASSSGGTSGSWTDTQYF
d_gene: TRBD2
j_gene: TRBJ2-3
v_gene: TRBV5-4
abundance: .

CDR3nt: TGTGCCAGCAGTTACGGGCCGTCCCGGGACAGGGTTCAGAACACCGGGGAGCTGTTTTTT
CDR3aa: CASSYGPSRDRVQNTGELFF
d_gene: TRBD1
j_gene: TRBJ2-2
v_gene: TRBV6-5
abundance: few

CDR3nt: TGCGCCAGCAGCCGAATTTTAGCGGGAGAGGGCACAGATACGCAGTATTTT
CDR3aa: CASSRILAGEGTDTQYF
d_gene: TRBD2
j_gene: TRBJ2-3
v_gene: TRBV4-3
abundance: .

CDR3nt: TGCGCCAGCAGCCCTGGTGGGCGCTGGGGGGTCCGCACAGATACGCAGTATTTT
CDR3aa: CASSPGGRWGVRTDTQYF
d_gene: .
j_gene: TRBJ2-3
v_gene: TRBV4-1
abundance: few

CDR3nt: TGTGCCAGCTCACCACGAGGCACTAGCCCTAACACCGGGGAGCTGTTTTTT
CDR3aa: CASSPRGTSPNTGELFF
d_gene: .
j_gene: TRBJ2-2
v_gene: TRBV18
abundance: few

CDR3nt: TGCAGTGCTCCCGGGGCTAGCGGGAGTACAGATACGCAGTATTTT
CDR3aa: CSAPGASGSTDTQYF
d_gene: TRBD2
j_gene: TRBJ2-3
v_gene: TRBV20-1
abundance: few

CDR3nt: TGCAGCGTTGGGGCAGGGGGCAACACTGAAGCTTTCTTT
CDR3aa: CSVGAGGNTEAFF
d_gene: TRBD1
j_gene: TRBJ1-1
v_gene: TRBV29-1
abundance: .

CDR3nt: TGTGCCAGCAGTCCTCAGGGGACTCGGAGCTCCTACGAGCAGTACTTC
CDR3aa: CASSPQGTRSSYEQYF
d_gene: .
j_gene: TRBJ2-7
v_gene: TRBV6-2/TRBV6-3
abundance: .

CDR3nt: TGTGCCAGCAACAAAGGACTATCCACAGATACGCAGTATTTT
CDR3aa: CASNKGLSTDTQYF
d_gene: .
j_gene: TRBJ2-3
v_gene: TRBV6-1
abundance: few

CDR3nt: TGCAGCGTTGTTGGGCAGGGCAGCTATGGCTACACCTTC
CDR3aa: CSVVGQGSYGYTF
d_gene: .
j_gene: TRBJ1-2
v_gene: TRBV29-1
abundance: few

CDR3nt: TGTGCCAGCTCACTTACTATGGCCCCCAATGAGCAGTTCTTC
CDR3aa: CASSLTMAPNEQFF
d_gene: .
j_gene: TRBJ2-1
v_gene: TRBV18
abundance: few

CDR3nt: TGCAGCGTAGACAGGGGATACGAGCAGTACTTC
CDR3aa: CSVDRGYEQYF
d_gene: TRBD1
j_gene: TRBJ2-7
v_gene: TRBV29-1
abundance: many

CDR3nt: TGTGCCAGCAGCGTAGGAGACAGGGGTTACGAGCAGTACTTC
CDR3aa: CASSVGDRGYEQYF
d_gene: TRBD1
j_gene: TRBJ2-7
v_gene: TRBV9
abundance: .

CDR3nt: TGTGCTAGTGCCACGACAGGGACCTACAATGAGCAGTTCTTC
CDR3aa: CASATTGTYNEQFF
d_gene: TRBD1
j_gene: TRBJ2-1
v_gene: TRBV12-5
abundance: few

CDR3nt: TGTGCCAGCAGCTTAGACCGTGTGGAGGGCGAGCAGTACTTC
CDR3aa: CASSLDRVEGEQYF
d_gene: .
j_gene: TRBJ2-7
v_gene: TRBV11-2
abundance: many

CDR3nt: TGCGCCAGCAGCCAAGGTGGCTCTTCCTACGAGCAGTACTTC
CDR3aa: CASSQGGSSYEQYF
d_gene: .
j_gene: TRBJ2-7
v_gene: TRBV4-1
abundance: .

CDR3nt: TGCAGTGCATGGAGGGCGAGACTAGCGGGAGAAGTGGGCTACAATGAGCAGTTCTTC
CDR3aa: CSAWRARLAGEVGYNEQFF
d_gene: TRBD2
j_gene: TRBJ2-1
v_gene: TRBV20-1
abundance: .

CDR3nt: TGTGCCAGCAGTTCGGGGAGCAAATTCCTGAGCTACAATGAGCAGTTCTTC
CDR3aa: CASSSGSKFLSYNEQFF
d_gene: .
j_gene: TRBJ2-1
v_gene: TRBV27
abundance: .